This is a list of T cell receptor beta chains from one sample in a study of shared clonotypes between healthy human individuals. Here immunoSEQ multiplex PCR was the method, and the copy in TCRdb shows in-frame clones only, minus some. The sample has approximately 2,200,000 clones; 90% to 95% are singletons. Sample: naive CD8+ T cells from PBMCs. All receptors come from a man between 18 and 35 years old in good health. Some clones in this sample may be carry-over from other donors' samples. The CDR3 runs from the conserved cysteine through the conserved F or W. A D gene is named only where the DNA matches it firmly. Expanded clones get a size class; other rows say once, few or many, or leave the size out.

CDR3nt,CDR3aa,v_gene,d_gene,j_gene,abundance
TGTGCCAGCAACGTCCTAGGGGGGGCCCCCTACGAGCAGTACTTC,CASNVLGGAPYEQYF,TRBV27,-,TRBJ2-7,-
TGTGCCAGCAGACAGGGACCGCAGAGCTCCTACAATGAGCAGTTCTTC,CASRQGPQSSYNEQFF,TRBV7-9,-,TRBJ2-1,-
TGTGCCAGCAGCCCGACTAGCGGGATGTCTTCCGGGGAGCTGTTTTTT,CASSPTSGMSSGELFF,TRBV27,TRBD2,TRBJ2-2,-
TGTGCCAGCAGACATCTGGGTGGCACTGAAGCTTTCTTT,CASRHLGGTEAFF,TRBV28,-,TRBJ1-1,-
TGTGCCAGCAGTTTTTCGGGTCTCGGGTGGGAGACCCAGTACTTC,CASSFSGLGWETQYF,TRBV5-5,-,TRBJ2-5,-
TGTGCCAGTGGGGGAGGACAAACGATCGTTCCGGCGCAGTTCTTC,CASGGGQTIVPAQFF,TRBV19,-,TRBJ2-1,-
TGCGCCAGCAGCCAAGATTGGGACAGCCTGGGCGAGACCCAGTACTTC,CASSQDWDSLGETQYF,TRBV4-3,TRBD1,TRBJ2-5,-
TGTGCCAGCAGCGAAAACCAAGAGACCCAGTACTTC,CASSENQETQYF,TRBV9,-,TRBJ2-5,few
TGTGCCATCAGTGATGGGACGGATCCCCGCACAGATACGCAGTATTTT,CAISDGTDPRTDTQYF,TRBV10-3,-,TRBJ2-3,-
TGTGCCAGCAGCCAAGATTCCCCGGACAGGGGGTCTGAAGCTTTCTTT,CASSQDSPDRGSEAFF,TRBV4-2,TRBD1,TRBJ1-1,-
TGTGCCAGCAGTCACCGTTCGGGGGGAGAGACCCAGTACTTC,CASSHRSGGETQYF,TRBV25-1,TRBD2,TRBJ2-5,-
TGTGCCAGCAGCTGGACGGAGAACACTGAAGCTTTCTTT,CASSWTENTEAFF,TRBV6-5,-,TRBJ1-1,-
TGTGCCAGCAGTTCCATCTTGGACAGGGCCTACGAGCAGTACTTC,CASSSILDRAYEQYF,TRBV28,TRBD1,TRBJ2-7,-
TGTGCCAGCGTAGCCCCCGACAGGGAAAACTATGGCTACACCTTC,CASVAPDRENYGYTF,TRBV28,TRBD1,TRBJ1-2,-
TGTGCCAGCAGTGACACCCCCAACAGGGGGGCTCCGTACTTC,CASSDTPNRGAPYF,TRBV6-1,TRBD1,TRBJ2-4,-
TGTGCCGCGTTTAGCGGGGGCCTCTCCTACAATGAGCAGTTCTTC,CAAFSGGLSYNEQFF,TRBV10-3,TRBD2,TRBJ2-1,-
TGTGCCAGCAGTTCGCGGGGAAGTACCTACGAGCAGTACTTC,CASSSRGSTYEQYF,TRBV27,-,TRBJ2-7,-
TGTGCCAGCAGCTTGGGCGGGAGGTGGGAGACCCAGTACTTC,CASSLGGRWETQYF,TRBV5-5,TRBD2,TRBJ2-5,-
TGTGCCAGCAGTTTCTCGCGGCTCAACACCGGGGAGCTGTTTTTT,CASSFSRLNTGELFF,TRBV28,-,TRBJ2-2,-
TGTGCCAGCAGTTTCGGACAGCCAACTAATGAAAAACTGTTTTTT,CASSFGQPTNEKLFF,TRBV28,-,TRBJ1-4,-
TGTGCCATCCATCTGCGGGAGGAGTACAATGAGCAGTTCTTC,CAIHLREEYNEQFF,TRBV6-1,TRBD2,TRBJ2-1,-
TGTGCCAGCAGTTTATCGGCAGGGGGATACGAGCAGTACTTC,CASSLSAGGYEQYF,TRBV27,TRBD1,TRBJ2-7,-
TGTGCCAGCTATATCGTTCCGGGAGCGGCCGTAGCAGATACGCAGTATTTT,CASYIVPGAAVADTQYF,TRBV7-9,-,TRBJ2-3,-
TGTGCCAGCAGCGGCGGCGACCCGTTAGCTAACTATGGCTACACCTTC,CASSGGDPLANYGYTF,TRBV9,-,TRBJ1-2,once
TGTGCCAGTCACCGGGACAGGGATAACTATGGCTACACCTTC,CASHRDRDNYGYTF,TRBV19,TRBD1,TRBJ1-2,-
TGTGCCAGCTCACCGGGGTCCGGGGAGCTGTTTTTT,CASSPGSGELFF,TRBV18,-,TRBJ2-2,-
TGTGCCACTAGGAAAGGGGCCGGGACTGGGGTTCATAATACGCAGTATTTT,CATRKGAGTGVHNTQYF,TRBV27,-,TRBJ2-3,-
TGTGCCAGCAGCGTTTCCGGGGGGAGCCGCACAGATACGCAGTATTTT,CASSVSGGSRTDTQYF,TRBV9,TRBD2,TRBJ2-3,-
TGTGCCAGCAGACCGGGAGGACCTTACAATGAGCAGTTCTTC,CASRPGGPYNEQFF,TRBV28,TRBD2,TRBJ2-1,-
TGTGCCAGCAGCTTAGAACAGCCCTGGGGGGTCTCTGGGGCCAACGTCCTGACTTTC,CASSLEQPWGVSGANVLTF,TRBV7-8,-,TRBJ2-6,-
TGTGCCAGCAGCTTAGCACGGACAGGCTACGAGCAGTACTTC,CASSLARTGYEQYF,TRBV7-6,TRBD1,TRBJ2-7,-
TGTGCCAGCAGCGTAGAACCGGGAGAAGGAGAGACCCAGTACTTC,CASSVEPGEGETQYF,TRBV9,-,TRBJ2-5,-
TGTGCCAGCAGCCAAACTAAATTTGGTGAGCAGTTCTTC,CASSQTKFGEQFF,TRBV25-1,-,TRBJ2-1,-
TGTGCCAGCAGCTTGGAGCAGGGCTGGGGCACCGGGGAGCTGTTTTTT,CASSLEQGWGTGELFF,TRBV5-6,-,TRBJ2-2,-
TGTGCCAGCAGCTCATACAACCTTGGGAACGGCGAGCAGTACTTC,CASSSYNLGNGEQYF,TRBV7-9,-,TRBJ2-7,-
TGTGCCAGCAGCGCCCGGGACGGTTTGAACACTGAAGCTTTCTTT,CASSARDGLNTEAFF,TRBV7-8,-,TRBJ1-1,-
TGCGCCAGCAGCCAGGACTATACCGCCTACGAGCAGTACTTC,CASSQDYTAYEQYF,TRBV4-3,-,TRBJ2-7,-
TGTGCCAGCATAGGGGCTAGCGGTTACAATGAGCAGTTCTTC,CASIGASGYNEQFF,TRBV2,TRBD2,TRBJ2-1,-
TGTGCCAGCAGCTTATCAGGGACTAGCTTCGACGAGCAGTACTTC,CASSLSGTSFDEQYF,TRBV7-9,TRBD2,TRBJ2-7,-
TGTGCCAGCAGTTGGGGGGAAGTGAATACGCAGTATTTT,CASSWGEVNTQYF,TRBV27,-,TRBJ2-3,-
TGTGCCAGCAGTTTATTCAACAGGGGAGGCGGGACCCAGTACTTC,CASSLFNRGGGTQYF,TRBV28,-,TRBJ2-5,-
TGTGCCAGCAGTACCCGGGACAGGGGGCTATATGAGCAGTTCTTC,CASSTRDRGLYEQFF,TRBV28,TRBD1,TRBJ2-1,-
TGTGCCAGCAGCGACAGGGGCGACGGAAACACCATATATTTT,CASSDRGDGNTIYF,TRBV9,TRBD1,TRBJ1-3,-
TGTGCCAGCAGCTTATCGCAGGGTGAGATACCCAATCAGCCCCAGCATTTT,CASSLSQGEIPNQPQHF,TRBV13,-,TRBJ1-5,-
TGTGCCAGCAGCGTAGGGACAGCGGGAGGAGAGACCCAGTACTTC,CASSVGTAGGETQYF,TRBV9,TRBD2,TRBJ2-5,-
TGTGCCAGCAACCCTAGGACAGGGGAGGGCGAGCAGTACTTC,CASNPRTGEGEQYF,TRBV28,TRBD1,TRBJ2-7,-
TGTGCCAGCAGCCATCCCGGGGAGAGTAATGAAAAACTGTTTTTT,CASSHPGESNEKLFF,TRBV7-9,-,TRBJ1-4,-
TGTGCCAGCAGTGAAAGGGCCCACAATGAGCAGTTCTTC,CASSERAHNEQFF,TRBV6-1,-,TRBJ2-1,-
TGTGCCACCAGCTCCGGGACTAGCGGTTACAATGAGCAGTTCTTC,CATSSGTSGYNEQFF,TRBV15,TRBD2,TRBJ2-1,once
TGTGCCAGCAGCTCGGGTTGGGGGCGCGAAAACACCATATATTTT,CASSSGWGRENTIYF,TRBV7-9,-,TRBJ1-3,-